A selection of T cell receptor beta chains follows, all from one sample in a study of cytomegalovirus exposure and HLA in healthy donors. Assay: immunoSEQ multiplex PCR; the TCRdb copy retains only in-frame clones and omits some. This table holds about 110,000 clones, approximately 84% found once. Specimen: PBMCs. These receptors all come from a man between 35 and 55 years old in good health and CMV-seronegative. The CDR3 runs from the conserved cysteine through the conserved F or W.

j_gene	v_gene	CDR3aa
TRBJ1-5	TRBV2	CASRVLGGPQHF
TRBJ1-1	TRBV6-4	CASSKSQGGEAFF
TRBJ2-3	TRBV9	CASSVVAGGTDTQYF
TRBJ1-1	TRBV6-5	CASSYSGGVTEAFF
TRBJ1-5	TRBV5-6	CASSSGGHSLNQPQHF
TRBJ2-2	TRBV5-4	CASSTQGSGELFF
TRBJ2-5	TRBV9	CASSRGGETQYF
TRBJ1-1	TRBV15	CATASGGAGNTEAFF
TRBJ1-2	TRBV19	CASTPGFYGYTF
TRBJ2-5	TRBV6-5	CASSAERRVGTQYF
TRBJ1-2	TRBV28	CASIATGGGNGYTF
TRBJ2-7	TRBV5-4	CASSTRTVPYEQYF
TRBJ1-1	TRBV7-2	CASSSFRGEAFF
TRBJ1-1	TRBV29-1	CSGGQGKGSDTEAFF
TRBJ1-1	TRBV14	CASSQGPNAFF
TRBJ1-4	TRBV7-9	CASSSRPGQDNEKLFF
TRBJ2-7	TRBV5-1	CASSLVSGGAAPYEQYF
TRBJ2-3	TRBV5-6	CASSRSRLAGGTDTQYF
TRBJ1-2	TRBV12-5	CASSRGPNYGYTF
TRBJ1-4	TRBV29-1	CSVDQGNEKLFF
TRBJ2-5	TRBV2	CASSWTGSGTQYF
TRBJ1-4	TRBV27	CASSPRPGQSSTNEKLFF
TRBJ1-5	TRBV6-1	CAGSDRERKNQPQHF
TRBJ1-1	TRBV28	CASSLRGPEAFF
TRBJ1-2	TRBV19	CASSTGGNGYTF
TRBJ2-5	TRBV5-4	CASSGTSGAETQYF
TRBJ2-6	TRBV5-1	CASSSPRSGQTSGANVLTF
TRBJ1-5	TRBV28	CASSLVGQPQHF
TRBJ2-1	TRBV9	CASSAGAARATNEQFF
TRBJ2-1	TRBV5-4	CASSFRGGANEQFF
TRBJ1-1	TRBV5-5	CASSFGGRNTEAFF
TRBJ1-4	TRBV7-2	CATSPGEKLFF
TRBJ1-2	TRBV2	CASSERVTGAGYGYTF
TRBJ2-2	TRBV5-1	CASSPRQGRDTGELFF
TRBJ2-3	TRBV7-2	CASSPRSTGEYF
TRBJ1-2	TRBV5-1	CASSPGQKHDGYTF
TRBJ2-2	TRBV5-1	CASRFRENTGELFF
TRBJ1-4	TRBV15	CATSKWLGRIPGTNEKLFF
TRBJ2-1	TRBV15	CATSRLAGGSEQFF
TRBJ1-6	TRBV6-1	CASSELSPLHF
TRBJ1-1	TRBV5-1	CASSYGQGNTEAFF
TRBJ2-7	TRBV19	CASSIHRGGEQYF
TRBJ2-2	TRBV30	CAWSARSIELFF
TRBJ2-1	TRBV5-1	CASSSGGDNEQFF
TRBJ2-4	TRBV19	CASSRQGGNIQYF
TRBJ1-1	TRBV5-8	CASSSGVGWETEAFF
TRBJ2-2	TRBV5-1	CASSLATSPNTGELFF
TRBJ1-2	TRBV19	CASLPFGGASYGYTF